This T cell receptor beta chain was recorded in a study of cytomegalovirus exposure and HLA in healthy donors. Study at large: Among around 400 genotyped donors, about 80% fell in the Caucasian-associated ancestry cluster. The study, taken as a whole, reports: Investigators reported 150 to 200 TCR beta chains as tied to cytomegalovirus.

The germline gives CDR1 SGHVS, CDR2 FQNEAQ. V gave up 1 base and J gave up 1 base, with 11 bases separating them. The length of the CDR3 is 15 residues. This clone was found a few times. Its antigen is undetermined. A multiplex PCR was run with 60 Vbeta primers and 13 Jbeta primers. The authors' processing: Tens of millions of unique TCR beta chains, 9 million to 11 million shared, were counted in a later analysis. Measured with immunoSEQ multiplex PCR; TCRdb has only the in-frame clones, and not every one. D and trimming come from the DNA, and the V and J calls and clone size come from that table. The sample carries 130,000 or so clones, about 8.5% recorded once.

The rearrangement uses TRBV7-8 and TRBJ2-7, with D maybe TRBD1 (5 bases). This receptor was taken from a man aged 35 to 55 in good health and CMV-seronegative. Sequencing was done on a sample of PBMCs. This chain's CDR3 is CASSLVKQGSYEQYF. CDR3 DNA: TGTGCCAGCAGCTTAGTAAAGCAGGGTTCCTACGAGCAGTACTTC.